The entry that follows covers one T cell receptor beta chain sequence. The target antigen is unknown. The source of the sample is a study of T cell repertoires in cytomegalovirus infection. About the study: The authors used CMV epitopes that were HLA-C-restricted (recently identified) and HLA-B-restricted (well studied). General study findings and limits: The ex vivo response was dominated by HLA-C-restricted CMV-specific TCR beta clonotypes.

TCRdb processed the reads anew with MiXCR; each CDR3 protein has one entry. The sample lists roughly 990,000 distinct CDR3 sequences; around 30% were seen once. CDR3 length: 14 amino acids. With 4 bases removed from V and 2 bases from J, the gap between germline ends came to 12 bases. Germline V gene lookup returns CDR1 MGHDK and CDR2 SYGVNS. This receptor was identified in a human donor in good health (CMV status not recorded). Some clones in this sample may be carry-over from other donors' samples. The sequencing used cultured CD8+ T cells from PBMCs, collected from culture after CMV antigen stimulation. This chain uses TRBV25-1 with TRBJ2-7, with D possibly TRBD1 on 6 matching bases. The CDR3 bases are TGTGCCAGCAGTGGTGACAGGCCTCCCTACGAGCAGTACTTC. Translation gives CASSGDRPPYEQYF.